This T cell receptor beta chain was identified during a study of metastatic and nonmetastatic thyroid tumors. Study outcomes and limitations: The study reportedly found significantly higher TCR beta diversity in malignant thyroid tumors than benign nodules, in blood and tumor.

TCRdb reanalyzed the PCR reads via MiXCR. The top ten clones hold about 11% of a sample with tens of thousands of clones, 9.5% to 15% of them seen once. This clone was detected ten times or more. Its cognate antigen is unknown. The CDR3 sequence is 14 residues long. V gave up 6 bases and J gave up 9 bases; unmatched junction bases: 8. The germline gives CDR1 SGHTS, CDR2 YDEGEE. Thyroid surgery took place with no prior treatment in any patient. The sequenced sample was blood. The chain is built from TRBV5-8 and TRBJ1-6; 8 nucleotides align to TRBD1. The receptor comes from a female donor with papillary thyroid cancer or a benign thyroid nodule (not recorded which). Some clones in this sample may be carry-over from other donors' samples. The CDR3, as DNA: TGTGCCAGCACCGATGGACAGGGCAGTTCACCCCTCCACTTT. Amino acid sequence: CASTDGQGSSPLHF.